These T cell receptor beta chains were read from a single sample in a study of monozygotic twins with inflammatory bowel disease. Each CDR3 protein gets one entry in TCRdb, which reprocessed the 5' RACE reads and gives no DNA. The specimen's table records over 130,000 distinct CDR3 sequences. Sample: blood. These receptors all stem from a human donor with ulcerative colitis or Crohn's disease, or a healthy co-twin of an affected twin (not recorded which). Each CDR3 is given with its conserved first and last residue. Only part of the rows carry a size: once, few, many, or a class if the clone is expanded.

j_call	v_call	clone_size	cdr3_aa
TRBJ2-7	TRBV6-1	.	CASSGGQGVYEQYF
TRBJ1-1	TRBV7-7	.	CASSLDRVSEAFF
TRBJ2-3	TRBV11-2	medium-sized	CASAPPGGWTDTQYF
TRBJ2-6	TRBV10-3	.	CAISVQGEGSGANVLTF
TRBJ2-3	TRBV4-3	.	CASSVGLAGALTDTQYF
TRBJ2-3	TRBV5-6	.	CASSLGFLRTDTQYF
TRBJ2-7	TRBV5-6	.	CASSPVYSYEQYF
TRBJ1-1	TRBV10-3	.	CAISPGQGGWNTEAFF
TRBJ2-3	TRBV12-3/TRBV12-4	.	CASSFLPWWASGSTDTQYF
TRBJ2-5	TRBV20-1	.	CSAQETGDGTQYF
TRBJ2-5	TRBV7-2	.	CASSYGTAETQYF
TRBJ2-1	TRBV20-1	.	CSAKVATESSYNEQFF
TRBJ1-5	TRBV19	.	CTSDTLTSGGSNQPQHF